The clone carrying this TCR beta chain was seen a handful of times. Its target is unknown. The source of the sample is a study of T cells after yellow fever vaccination. TCRdb recomputed calls from the 5' RACE reads with MiXCR, one row per CDR3 protein. The repertoire holds fewer than 650,000 distinct CDR3 sequences, with around a fifth as singletons. Study conclusions and caveats: The secondary response was weaker but peaked faster, day 5 versus 15. Most primary-vaccination clones recurred post-booster (roughly 96% CD4, about 87% CD8).

Germline loops: CDR1 SGHTA, CDR2 FQGTGA. CDR3 size: 13 residues. Trimming shortened V by 3 bases and J by 3 bases, and 8 bases separated the two germline ends. The origin of this receptor is a man younger than 30 who received the YFV17D yellow fever vaccine. The V gene is TRBV7-3, the J gene TRBJ1-1; a weak D match, TRBD1 (6 bases). The specimen comprised PBMCs, sampled 21 days after the first yellow fever vaccination. The CDR3 protein is CASSFGGHTEAFF. CDR3 DNA sequence: TGTGCCAGCAGCTTTGGGGGGCACACTGAAGCTTTCTTT.